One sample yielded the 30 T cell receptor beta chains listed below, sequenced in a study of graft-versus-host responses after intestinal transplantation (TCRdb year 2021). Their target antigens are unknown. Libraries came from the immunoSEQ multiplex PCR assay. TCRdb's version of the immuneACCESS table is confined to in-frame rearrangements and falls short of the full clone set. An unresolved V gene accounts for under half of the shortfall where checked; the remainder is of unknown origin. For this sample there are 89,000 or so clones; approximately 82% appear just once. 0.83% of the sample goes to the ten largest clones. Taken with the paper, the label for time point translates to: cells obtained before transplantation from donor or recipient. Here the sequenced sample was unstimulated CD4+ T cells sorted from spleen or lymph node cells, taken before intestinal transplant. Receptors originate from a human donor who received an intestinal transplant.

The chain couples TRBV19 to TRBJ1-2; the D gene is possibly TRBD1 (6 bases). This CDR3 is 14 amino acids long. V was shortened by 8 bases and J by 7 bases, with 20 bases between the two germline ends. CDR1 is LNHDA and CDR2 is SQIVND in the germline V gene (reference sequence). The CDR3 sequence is CASRGDNKLFGYTF. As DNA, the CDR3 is TGTGCCAGTCGGGGGGACAACAAGCTGTTTGGCTACACCTTC.

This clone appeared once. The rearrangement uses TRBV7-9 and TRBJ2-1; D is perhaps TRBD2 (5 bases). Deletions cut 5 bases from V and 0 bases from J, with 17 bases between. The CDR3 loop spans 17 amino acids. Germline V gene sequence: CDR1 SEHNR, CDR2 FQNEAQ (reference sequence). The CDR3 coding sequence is TGTGCCAGCAGCCCAAGACCAAGCGGCAACTCCTACAATGAGCAGTTCTTC. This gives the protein CASSPRPSGNSYNEQFF.

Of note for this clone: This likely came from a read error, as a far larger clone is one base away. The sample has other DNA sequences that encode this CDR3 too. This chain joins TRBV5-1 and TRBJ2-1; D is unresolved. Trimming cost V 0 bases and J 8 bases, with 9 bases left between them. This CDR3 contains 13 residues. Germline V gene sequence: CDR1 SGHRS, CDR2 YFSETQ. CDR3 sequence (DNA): TGCGCCAGCAGCTTGGAGCCCCCTTATGAGCAGTTCTTC. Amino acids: CASSLEPPYEQFF. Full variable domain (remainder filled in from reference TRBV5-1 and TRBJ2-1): KAGVTQTPRYLIKTRGQQVTLSCSPISGHRSVSWYQQTPGQGLQFLFEYFSETQRNKGNFPGRFSGRQFSNSRSEMNVSTLELGDSALYLCASSLEPPYEQFFGPGTRLTVL.

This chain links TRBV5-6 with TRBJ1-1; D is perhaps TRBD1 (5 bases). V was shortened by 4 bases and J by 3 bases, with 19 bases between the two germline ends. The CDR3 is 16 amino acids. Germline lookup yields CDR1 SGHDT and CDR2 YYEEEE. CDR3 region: CASSGIRAGVDTEAFF. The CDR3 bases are TGTGCCAGCAGCGGTATTAGGGCGGGGGTGGACACTGAAGCTTTCTTT.

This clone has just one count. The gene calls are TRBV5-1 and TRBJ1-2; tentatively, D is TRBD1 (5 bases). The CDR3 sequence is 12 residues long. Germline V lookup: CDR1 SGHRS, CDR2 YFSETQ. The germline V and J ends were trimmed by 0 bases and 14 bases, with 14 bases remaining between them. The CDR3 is CASSLVGRSGTF. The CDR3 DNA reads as TGCGCCAGCAGCTTGGTGGGCCGATCAGGGACCTTC.

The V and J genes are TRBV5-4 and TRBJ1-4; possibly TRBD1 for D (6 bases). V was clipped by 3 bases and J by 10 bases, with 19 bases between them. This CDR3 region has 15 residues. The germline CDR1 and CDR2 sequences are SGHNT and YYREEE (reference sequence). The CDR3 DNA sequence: TGTGCCAGCAGCTCGAACAGGGCCTATCCTGGAAAACTGTTTTTT. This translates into CASSSNRAYPGKLFF.

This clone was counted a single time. In DNA form, the CDR3 reads TGTGCCAGTAGTATTTATATCTCGCGGGGCTACAATGAGCAGTTCTTC. It translates to CASSIYISRGYNEQFF. The chain recombines TRBV19 with TRBJ2-1, with a tentative D call TRBD2 (6 bases). CDR1 is LNHDA, CDR2 SQIVND, per germline (reference sequence). V was trimmed by 3 bases and J by 3 bases, leaving 15 bases between them. This CDR3 is 16 amino acids long.

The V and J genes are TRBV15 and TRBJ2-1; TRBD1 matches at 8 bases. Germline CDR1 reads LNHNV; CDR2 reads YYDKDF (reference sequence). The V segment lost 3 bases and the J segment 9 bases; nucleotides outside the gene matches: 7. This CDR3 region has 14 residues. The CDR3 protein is CATSRGQADGEQFF. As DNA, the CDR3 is TGTGCCACCAGCAGGGGACAGGCGGATGGTGAGCAGTTCTTC.

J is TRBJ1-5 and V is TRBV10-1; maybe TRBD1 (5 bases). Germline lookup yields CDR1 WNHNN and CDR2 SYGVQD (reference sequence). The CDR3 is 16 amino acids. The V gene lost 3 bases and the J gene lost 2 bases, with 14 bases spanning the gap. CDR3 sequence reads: CASSEPRQCGNQPQHF. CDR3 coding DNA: TGCGCCAGCAGTGAACCCCGACAGTGCGGCAATCAGCCCCAGCATTTT.

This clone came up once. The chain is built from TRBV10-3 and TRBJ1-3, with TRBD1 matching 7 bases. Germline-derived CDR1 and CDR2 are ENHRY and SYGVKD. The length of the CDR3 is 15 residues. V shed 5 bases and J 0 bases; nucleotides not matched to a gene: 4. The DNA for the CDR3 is TGTGCCATCAGTTGGGACAGAGCCTCTGGAAACACCATATATTTT. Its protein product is CAISWDRASGNTIYF.

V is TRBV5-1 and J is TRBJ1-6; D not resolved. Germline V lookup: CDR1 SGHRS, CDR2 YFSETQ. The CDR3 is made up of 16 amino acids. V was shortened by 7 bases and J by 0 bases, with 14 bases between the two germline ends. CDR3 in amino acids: CASREGASSYNSPLHF. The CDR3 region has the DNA TGCGCCAGCCGGGAGGGAGCGAGCTCCTATAATTCACCCCTCCACTTT.

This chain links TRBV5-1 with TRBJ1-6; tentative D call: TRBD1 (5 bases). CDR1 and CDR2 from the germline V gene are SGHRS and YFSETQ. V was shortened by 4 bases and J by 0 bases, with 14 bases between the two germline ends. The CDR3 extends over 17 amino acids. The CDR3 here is CASSPETASSYNSPLHF. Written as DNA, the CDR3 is TGCGCCAGCAGCCCGGAGACAGCTAGCTCCTATAATTCACCCCTCCACTTT. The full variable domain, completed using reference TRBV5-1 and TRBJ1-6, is KAGVTQTPRYLIKTRGQQVTLSCSPISGHRSVSWYQQTPGQGLQFLFEYFSETQRNKGNFPGRFSGRQFSNSRSEMNVSTLELGDSALYLCASSPETASSYNSPLHFGNGTRLTVT.

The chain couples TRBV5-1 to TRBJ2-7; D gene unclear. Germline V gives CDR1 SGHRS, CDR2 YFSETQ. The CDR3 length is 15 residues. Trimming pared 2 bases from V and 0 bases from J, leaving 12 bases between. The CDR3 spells CASSFLSTVSYEQYF. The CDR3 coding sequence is TGCGCCAGCAGCTTCCTATCGACTGTCTCCTACGAGCAGTACTTC. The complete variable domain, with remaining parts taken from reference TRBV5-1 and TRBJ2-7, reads KAGVTQTPRYLIKTRGQQVTLSCSPISGHRSVSWYQQTPGQGLQFLFEYFSETQRNKGNFPGRFSGRQFSNSRSEMNVSTLELGDSALYLCASSFLSTVSYEQYFGPGTRLTVT.

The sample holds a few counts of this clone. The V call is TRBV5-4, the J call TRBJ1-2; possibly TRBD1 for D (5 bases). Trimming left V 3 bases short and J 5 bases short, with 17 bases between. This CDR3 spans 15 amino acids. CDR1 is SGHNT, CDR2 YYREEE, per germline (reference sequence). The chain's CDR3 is CASSSPTAGRYGYTF. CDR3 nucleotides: TGTGCCAGCAGCTCGCCGACAGCCGGGAGGTATGGCTACACCTTC.

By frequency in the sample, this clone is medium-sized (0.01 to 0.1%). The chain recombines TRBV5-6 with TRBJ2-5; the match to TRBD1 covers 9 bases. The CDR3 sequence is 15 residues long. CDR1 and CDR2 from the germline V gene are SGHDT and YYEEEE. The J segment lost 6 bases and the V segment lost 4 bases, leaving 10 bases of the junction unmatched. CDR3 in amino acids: CASSPWTGVEKTQYF. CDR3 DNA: TGTGCCAGCAGCCCTTGGACAGGGGTAGAGAAGACCCAGTACTTC.

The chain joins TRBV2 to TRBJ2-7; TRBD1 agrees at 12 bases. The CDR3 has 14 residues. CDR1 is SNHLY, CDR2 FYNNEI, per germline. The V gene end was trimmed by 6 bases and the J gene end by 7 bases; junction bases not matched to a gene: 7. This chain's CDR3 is CASRAGQGAREQYF. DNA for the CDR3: TGTGCCAGCAGGGCGGGACAGGGGGCTCGAGAGCAGTACTTC.

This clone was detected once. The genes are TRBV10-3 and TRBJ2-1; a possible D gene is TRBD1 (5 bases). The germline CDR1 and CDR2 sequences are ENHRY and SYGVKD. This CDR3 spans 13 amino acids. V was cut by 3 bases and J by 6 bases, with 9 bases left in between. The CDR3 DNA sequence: TGTGCCATCAGTGAACAGGTTAGCAATGAGCAGTTCTTC. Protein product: CAISEQVSNEQFF.

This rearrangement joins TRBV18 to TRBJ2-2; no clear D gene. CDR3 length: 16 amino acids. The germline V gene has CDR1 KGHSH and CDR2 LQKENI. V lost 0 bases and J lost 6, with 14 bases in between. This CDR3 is CASSPPIQFGAGELFF. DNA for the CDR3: TGTGCCAGCTCACCACCGATACAGTTTGGCGCCGGGGAGCTGTTTTTT.

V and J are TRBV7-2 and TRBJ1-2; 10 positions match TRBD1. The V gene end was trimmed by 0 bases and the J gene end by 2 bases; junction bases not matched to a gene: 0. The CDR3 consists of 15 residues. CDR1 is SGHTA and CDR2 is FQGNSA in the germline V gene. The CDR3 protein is CASSLAGQGNYGYTF. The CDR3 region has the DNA TGTGCCAGCAGCTTAGCGGGACAGGGGAACTATGGCTACACCTTC.

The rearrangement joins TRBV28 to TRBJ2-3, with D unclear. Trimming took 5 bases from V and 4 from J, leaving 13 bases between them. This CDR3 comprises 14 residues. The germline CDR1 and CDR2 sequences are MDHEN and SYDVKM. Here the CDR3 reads CASSNDLVSDTQYF. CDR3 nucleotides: TGTGCCAGCAGTAATGACCTAGTCTCAGATACGCAGTATTTT.

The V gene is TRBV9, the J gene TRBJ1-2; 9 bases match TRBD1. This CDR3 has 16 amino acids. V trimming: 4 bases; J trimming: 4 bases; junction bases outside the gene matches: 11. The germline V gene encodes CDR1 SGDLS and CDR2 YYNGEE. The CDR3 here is CASSRSGTGSAYGYTF. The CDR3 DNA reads TGTGCCAGCAGCAGATCCGGGACAGGGTCTGCCTATGGCTACACCTTC.

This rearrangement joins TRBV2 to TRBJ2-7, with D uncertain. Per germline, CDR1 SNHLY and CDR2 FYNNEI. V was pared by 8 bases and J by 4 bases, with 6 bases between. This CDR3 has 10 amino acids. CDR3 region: CASGQYEQYF. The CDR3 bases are TGTGCCAGCGGCCAATACGAGCAGTACTTC. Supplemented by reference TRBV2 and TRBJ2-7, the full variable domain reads EPEVTQTPSHQVTQMGQEVILRCVPISNHLYFYWYRQILGQKVEFLVSFYNNEISEKSEIFDDQFSVERPDGSNFTLKIRSTKLEDSAMYFCASGQYEQYFGPGTRLTVT.

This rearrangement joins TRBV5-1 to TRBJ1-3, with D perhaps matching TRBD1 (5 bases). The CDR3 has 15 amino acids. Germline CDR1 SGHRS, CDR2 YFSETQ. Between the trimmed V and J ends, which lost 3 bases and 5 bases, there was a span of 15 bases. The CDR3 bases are TGCGCCAGCAGCTCGGGTGGGACTGCTCGAAACACCATATATTTT. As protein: CASSSGGTARNTIYF. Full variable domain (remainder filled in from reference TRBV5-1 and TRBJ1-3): KAGVTQTPRYLIKTRGQQVTLSCSPISGHRSVSWYQQTPGQGLQFLFEYFSETQRNKGNFPGRFSGRQFSNSRSEMNVSTLELGDSALYLCASSSGGTARNTIYFGEGSWLTVV.

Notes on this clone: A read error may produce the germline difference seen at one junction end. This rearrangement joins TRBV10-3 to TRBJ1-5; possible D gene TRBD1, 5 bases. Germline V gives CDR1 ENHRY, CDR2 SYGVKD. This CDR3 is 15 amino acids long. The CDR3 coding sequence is TGTGCCACCAGTGAGTTACGGGGGACGGGTCAGCCCCAGCATTTT. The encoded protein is CATSELRGTGQPQHF.

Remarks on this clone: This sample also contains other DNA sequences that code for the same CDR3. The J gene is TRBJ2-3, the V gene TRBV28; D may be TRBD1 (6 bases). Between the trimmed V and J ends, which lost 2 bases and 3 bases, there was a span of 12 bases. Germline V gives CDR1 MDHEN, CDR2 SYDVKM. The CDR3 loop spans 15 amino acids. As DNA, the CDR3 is TGTGCCAGCAGTTTACAGGGGTCGGGTACAGATACGCAGTATTTT. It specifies CASSLQGSGTDTQYF.

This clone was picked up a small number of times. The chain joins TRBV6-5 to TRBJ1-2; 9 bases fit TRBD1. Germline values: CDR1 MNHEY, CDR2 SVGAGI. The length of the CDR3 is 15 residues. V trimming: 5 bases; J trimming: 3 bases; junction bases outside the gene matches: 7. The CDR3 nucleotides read TGTGCCAGCAGTCCCGGGACAGGGATTCACTATGGCTACACCTTC. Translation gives CASSPGTGIHYGYTF.

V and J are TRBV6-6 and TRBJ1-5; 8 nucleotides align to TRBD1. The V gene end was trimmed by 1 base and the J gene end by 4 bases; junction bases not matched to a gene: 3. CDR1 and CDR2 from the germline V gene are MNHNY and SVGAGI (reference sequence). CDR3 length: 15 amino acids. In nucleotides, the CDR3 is TGTGCCAGCAGTTACTGGACAGGGCAAAATCAGCCCCAGCATTTT. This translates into CASSYWTGQNQPQHF.

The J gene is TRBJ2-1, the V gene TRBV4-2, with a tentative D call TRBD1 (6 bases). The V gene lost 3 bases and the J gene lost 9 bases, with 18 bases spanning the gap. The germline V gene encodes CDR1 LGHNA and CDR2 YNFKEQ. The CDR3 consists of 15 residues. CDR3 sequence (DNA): TGTGCCAGCAGCCAGCCCGGGACAAACAACGGTGAGCAGTTCTTC. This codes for CASSQPGTNNGEQFF.

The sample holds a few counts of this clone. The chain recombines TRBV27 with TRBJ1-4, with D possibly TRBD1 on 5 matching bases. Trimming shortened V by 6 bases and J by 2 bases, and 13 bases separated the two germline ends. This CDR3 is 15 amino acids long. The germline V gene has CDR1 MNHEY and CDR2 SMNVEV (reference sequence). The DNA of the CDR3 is TGTGCCAGCAGAAAGCGGGGGTCGACTAATGAAAAACTGTTTTTT. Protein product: CASRKRGSTNEKLFF.

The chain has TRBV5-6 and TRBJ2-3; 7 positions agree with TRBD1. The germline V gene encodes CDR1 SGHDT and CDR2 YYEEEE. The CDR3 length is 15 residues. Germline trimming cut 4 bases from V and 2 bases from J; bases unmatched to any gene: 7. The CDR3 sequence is CASSVRQGFTDTQYF. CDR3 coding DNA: TGTGCCAGCAGCGTCAGACAGGGTTTCACAGATACGCAGTATTTT.